This T cell receptor beta chain was sequenced for a study of OX40 agonist ivuxolimab in advanced cancers. About the study: Earlier anti-PD-1, anti-PD-L1 or anti-CTLA-4 therapy was permitted; roughly 42% had received some.

Concerning this clone itself: Antigen unknown.

Study conclusions and caveats: Part of the nonresponder group also had normalized T-cell clonal expansion that was low. Relative to CD4+, CD8+ T cells held more expanded clones on average.

The data were produced by immunoSEQ multiplex PCR, yet TCRdb's version contains in-frame clones alone and is incomplete. Among approximately 90,000 clones listed, about 85% were seen once. J lost 2 bases, V lost 4 bases, and 6 bases had no gene match. Per the germline V gene, CDR1 is SGHRS and CDR2 is YFSETQ. The CDR3 consists of 15 residues. The TCR sequence derives from an adult with an advanced solid tumor such as melanoma, head and neck, liver or kidney cancer. This chain uses TRBV5-1 with TRBJ2-5; 9 nucleotides align to TRBD2. Sequenced material: CD4+ or CD8+ T cells sorted from blood, taken in a trial of the OX40 agonist ivuxolimab. CDR3 in amino acids: CASSPPSGEQETQYF. Here the CDR3 DNA reads TGCGCCAGCAGCCCCCCTAGCGGGGAGCAAGAGACCCAGTACTTC. The full variable domain, rest sourced from reference TRBV5-1 and TRBJ2-5, is KAGVTQTPRYLIKTRGQQVTLSCSPISGHRSVSWYQQTPGQGLQFLFEYFSETQRNKGNFPGRFSGRQFSNSRSEMNVSTLELGDSALYLCASSPPSGEQETQYFGPGTRLLVL.